This entry describes one T cell receptor (beta chain). Its antigen remains unidentified. This sample is part of a study of shared clonotypes between healthy human individuals. Across the study: Each donor's CD8 memory used one plate, CD8 naive two, each CD4 subset three. General study findings and limits: Larger estimated richness was generally seen in naive subsets than in memory subsets.

The CDR3 loop spans 13 amino acids. V shed 4 bases and J shed 2 bases, with 9 bases lying between them. CDR1 SGHNT and CDR2 YYREEE come from the germline V gene (reference sequence). Data came from immunoSEQ multiplex PCR; TCRdb stores just in-frame clones and leaves some out. Of 2 million to 3 million clones listed, about 92% are singletons. The TCR comes from a man aged 18 to 35 in good health. The chain uses TRBV5-4 and TRBJ1-1; TRBD1 might be the D (6 bases). Sample: naive CD4+ T cells sorted from blood. Documented subset: CD45RA+ positively selected. DNA for the CDR3: TGTGCCAGCAGCCAGACAGGAAACACTGAAGCTTTCTTT. Its protein product is CASSQTGNTEAFF.